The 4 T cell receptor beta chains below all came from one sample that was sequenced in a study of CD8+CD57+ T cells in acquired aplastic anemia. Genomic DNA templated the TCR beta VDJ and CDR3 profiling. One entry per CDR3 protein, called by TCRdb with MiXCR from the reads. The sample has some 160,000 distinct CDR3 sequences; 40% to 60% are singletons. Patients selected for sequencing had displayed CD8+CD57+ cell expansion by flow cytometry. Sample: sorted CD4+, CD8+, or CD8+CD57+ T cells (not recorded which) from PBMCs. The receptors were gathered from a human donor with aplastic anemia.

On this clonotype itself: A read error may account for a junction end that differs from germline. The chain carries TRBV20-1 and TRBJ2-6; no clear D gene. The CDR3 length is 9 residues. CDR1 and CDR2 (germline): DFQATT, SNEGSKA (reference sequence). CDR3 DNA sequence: TGCAGTGCGGTGAACACTGAAGCTTTC. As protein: CSAVNTEAF.

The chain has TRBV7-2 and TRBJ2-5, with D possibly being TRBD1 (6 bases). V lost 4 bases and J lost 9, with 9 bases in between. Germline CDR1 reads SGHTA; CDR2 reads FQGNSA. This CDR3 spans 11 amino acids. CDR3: CASSSDRSQYF. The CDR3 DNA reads TGTGCCAGCAGCTCCGACAGGTCCCAGTACTTC.

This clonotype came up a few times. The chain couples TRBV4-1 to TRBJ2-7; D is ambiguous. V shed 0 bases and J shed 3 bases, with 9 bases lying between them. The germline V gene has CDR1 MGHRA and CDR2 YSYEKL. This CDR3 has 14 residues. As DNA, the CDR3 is TGCGCCAGCAGCCAAGATGGCGGCAGCTACGAGCAGTACTTC. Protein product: CASSQDGGSYEQYF.

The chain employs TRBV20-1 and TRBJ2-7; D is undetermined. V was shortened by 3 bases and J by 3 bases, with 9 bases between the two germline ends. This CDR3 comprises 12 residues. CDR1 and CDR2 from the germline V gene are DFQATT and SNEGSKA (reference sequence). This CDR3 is CSASRRSYEQYF. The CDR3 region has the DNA TGCAGTGCTAGTAGGCGGAGCTACGAGCAGTACTTC.